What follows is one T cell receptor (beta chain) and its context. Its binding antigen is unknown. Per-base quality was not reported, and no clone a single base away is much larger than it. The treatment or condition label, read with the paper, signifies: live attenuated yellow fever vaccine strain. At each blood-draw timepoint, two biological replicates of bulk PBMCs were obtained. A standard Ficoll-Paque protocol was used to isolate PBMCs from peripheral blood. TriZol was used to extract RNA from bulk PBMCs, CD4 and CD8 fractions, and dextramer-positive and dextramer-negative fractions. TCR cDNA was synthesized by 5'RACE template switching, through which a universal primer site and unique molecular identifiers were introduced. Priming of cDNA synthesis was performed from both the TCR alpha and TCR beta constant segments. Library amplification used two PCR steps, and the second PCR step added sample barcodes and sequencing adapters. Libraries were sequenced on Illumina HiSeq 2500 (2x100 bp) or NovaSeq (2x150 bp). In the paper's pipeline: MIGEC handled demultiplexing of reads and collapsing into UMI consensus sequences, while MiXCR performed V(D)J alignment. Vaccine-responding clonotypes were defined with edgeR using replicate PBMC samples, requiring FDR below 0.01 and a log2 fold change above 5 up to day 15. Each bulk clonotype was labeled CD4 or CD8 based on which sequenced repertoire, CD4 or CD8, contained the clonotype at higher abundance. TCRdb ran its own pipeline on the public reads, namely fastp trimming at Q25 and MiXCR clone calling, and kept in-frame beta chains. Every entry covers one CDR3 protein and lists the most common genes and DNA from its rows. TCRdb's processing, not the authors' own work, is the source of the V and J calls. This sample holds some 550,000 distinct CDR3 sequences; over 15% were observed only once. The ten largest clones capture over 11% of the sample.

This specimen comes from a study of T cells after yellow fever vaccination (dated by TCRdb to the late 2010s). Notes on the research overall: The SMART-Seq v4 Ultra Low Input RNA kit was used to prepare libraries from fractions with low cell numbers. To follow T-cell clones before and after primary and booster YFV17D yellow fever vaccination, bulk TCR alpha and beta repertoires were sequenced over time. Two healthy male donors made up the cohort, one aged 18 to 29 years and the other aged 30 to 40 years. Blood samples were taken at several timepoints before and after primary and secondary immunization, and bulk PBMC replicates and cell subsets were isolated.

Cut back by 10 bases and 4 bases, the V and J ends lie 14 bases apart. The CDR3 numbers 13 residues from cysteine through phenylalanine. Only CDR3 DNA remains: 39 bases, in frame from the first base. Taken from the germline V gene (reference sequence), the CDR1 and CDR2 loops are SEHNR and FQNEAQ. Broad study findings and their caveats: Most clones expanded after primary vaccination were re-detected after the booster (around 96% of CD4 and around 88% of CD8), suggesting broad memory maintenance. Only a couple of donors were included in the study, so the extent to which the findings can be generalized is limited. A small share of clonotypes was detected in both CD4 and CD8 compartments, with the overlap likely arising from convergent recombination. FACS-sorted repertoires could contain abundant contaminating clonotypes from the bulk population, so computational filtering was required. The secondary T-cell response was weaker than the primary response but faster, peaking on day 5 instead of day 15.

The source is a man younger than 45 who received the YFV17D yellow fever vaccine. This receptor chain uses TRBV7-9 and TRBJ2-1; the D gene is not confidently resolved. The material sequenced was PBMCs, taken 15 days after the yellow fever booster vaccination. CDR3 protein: CATQVAQYNEQFF. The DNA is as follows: TGTGCCACCCAGGTGGCTCAATACAATGAGCAGTTCTTC.